One sample yielded the 29 T cell receptor beta chains listed below, sequenced in a study of T cells in Graves' hyperthyroidism and ophthalmopathy. Regions amplified from RNA transcripts were the TCR beta CDR3 regions. In the first-round RT-PCR of the TCR CDR3, the HTBI primer set was used. From the multiplex PCR reads, TCRdb called clonotypes with MiXCR, one entry per CDR3 protein. The data show about 600,000 distinct CDR3 sequences, 14% seen once. The sample comprised blood. These receptors came from a woman in her late teens or twenties with Graves' ophthalmopathy.

V usage is TRBV19 and J usage is TRBJ1-2; TRBD1 aligns across 9 bases. This CDR3 comprises 12 residues. V lost 7 bases and J lost 8; bases outside the gene matches: 5. Germline V gene sequence: CDR1 LNHDA, CDR2 SQIVND (reference sequence). The CDR3 DNA is TGTGCCAGTAAACAGGGGGCGAACGGCTACACCTTC. Translating it yields CASKQGANGYTF.

At least ten counts were recorded for this clonotype. The chain recombines TRBV20-1 with TRBJ2-2; TRBD2 agrees at 8 bases. CDR1 DFQATT and CDR2 SNEGSKA come from the germline V gene (reference sequence). The CDR3 runs 14 residues. With 1 base clipped from V and 4 bases from J, the junction kept 2 bases outside the gene matches. The CDR3 region has the DNA TGCAGTGCTAGAGCGGGAGGGGGCACCGGGGAGCTGTTTTTT. Translating gives CSARAGGGTGELFF.

The chain uses TRBV28 and TRBJ2-4; D is perhaps TRBD1 (7 bases). The germline V and J ends were trimmed by 8 bases and 12 bases, with 23 bases remaining between them. CDR1 is MDHEN and CDR2 is SYDVKM in the germline V gene. The CDR3 sequence is 14 residues long. The CDR3 is CASCGPQGGRRQYF. In DNA form, the CDR3 reads TGTGCCAGCTGCGGGCCCCAGGGGGGACGGCGTCAGTACTTC.

This clonotype has a count of ten or more. This chain connects TRBV28 to TRBJ1-5; possible D gene TRBD1, 6 bases. The CDR3 is 16 amino acids. Per the germline V gene, CDR1 is MDHEN and CDR2 is SYDVKM. Trimming stripped 6 bases from V and 1 base from J, with 16 bases between. CDR3 in DNA: TGTGCCAGCAGGGGGCAGGGGAGATGGAGCAATCAGCCCCAGCATTTT. This codes for CASRGQGRWSNQPQHF.

This clonotype has more than one count but fewer than ten. V is TRBV4-1 and J is TRBJ2-1; D is undetermined. The CDR3 loop spans 16 amino acids. Germline V gene lookup returns CDR1 MGHRA and CDR2 YSYEKL. Trimming removed 1 base at V and 2 bases at J, with 12 bases between. CDR3 residues: CASSQVRRFPYNEQFF. CDR3 in DNA: TGCGCCAGCAGCCAAGTGAGGCGGTTTCCCTACAATGAGCAGTTCTTC.

This clonotype has ten or more counts. This sequence joins TRBV27 and TRBJ2-7; possible D gene TRBD2, 6 bases. The V gene lost 3 bases and the J gene lost 6 bases, with 12 bases spanning the gap. Germline loops: CDR1 MNHEY, CDR2 SMNVEV (reference sequence). This CDR3 is built from 13 residues. The CDR3 spells CASSFSGDLEQYF. The CDR3 DNA sequence: TGTGCCAGCAGTTTTTCGGGGGACCTCGAGCAGTACTTC.

This clonotype was observed many times. The chain carries TRBV7-2 and TRBJ2-7; D perhaps matches TRBD2 (5 bases). Germline-derived CDR1 and CDR2 are SGHTA and FQGNSA. This CDR3 region has 16 residues. V lost 0 bases to trimming and J lost 3 bases, with 15 bases between them. The CDR3 bases are TGTGCCAGCAGCTTAGCGCAGTCCCGGGCGGGCTACGAGCAGTACTTC. Translated: CASSLAQSRAGYEQYF.

This clonotype occurred many times. The gene calls are TRBV30 and TRBJ1-1; D is ambiguous. The V gene's germline CDR1 is GTSNPN and CDR2 SVGIG (reference sequence). V gave up 3 bases and J gave up 4 bases, with 15 bases separating them. The CDR3 has 14 amino acids. CDR3 sequence reads: CAWSVGSSGTEAFF. The CDR3 region has the DNA TGTGCCTGGAGCGTCGGGTCGAGCGGCACTGAAGCTTTCTTT.

This sequence joins TRBV5-1 and TRBJ2-1; TRBD2 agrees at 9 bases. CDR1 and CDR2 from the germline V gene are SGHRS and YFSETQ. With 2 bases clipped from V and 9 bases from J, the junction kept 12 bases outside the gene matches. CDR3 length: 16 residues. DNA of the CDR3: TGCGCCAGCAGCTTTCGTAGCGGGGGAGAGGGAGGTGAGCAGTTCTTC. It specifies CASSFRSGGEGGEQFF.

This clonotype was seen ten or more times. The V gene is TRBV30, the J gene TRBJ2-7; no reliable D call. The CDR3 has 13 residues. Germline CDR1 is GTSNPN and CDR2 is SVGIG (reference sequence). Trimming stripped 2 bases from V and 0 bases from J, with 8 bases between. This CDR3 reads CAWSRISSYEQYF. For the CDR3, the DNA is TGTGCCTGGAGTAGGATTAGCTCCTACGAGCAGTACTTC. Complete variable domain (other parts from reference TRBV30 and TRBJ2-7): SQTIHQWPATLVQPVGSPLSLECTVEGTSNPNLYWYRQAAGRGLQLLFYSVGIGQISSEVPQNLSASRPQDRQFILSSKKLLLSDSGFYLCAWSRISSYEQYFGPGTRLTVT.

Ten or more counts support this clonotype. This chain joins TRBV4-1 and TRBJ1-2; possible D gene TRBD1, 6 bases. The CDR3 extends over 15 amino acids. V lost 1 base to trimming and J lost 4 bases, with 13 bases between them. The V gene's germline CDR1 is MGHRA and CDR2 YSYEKL. The CDR3 DNA sequence: TGCGCCAGCAGCCAAGGCCGGGGCAGGGGCTATGGCTACACCTTC. This codes for CASSQGRGRGYGYTF.

This clonotype was seen more than once but under ten times. Since no conserved phenylalanine or tryptophan closes the CDR3, a read error is the likely cause. The rearrangement links TRBV19 to TRBJ2-2, with 9 bases matching TRBD1. The CDR3 contains 16 residues. J lost 2 bases, V lost 4 bases, and 5 bases had no gene match. The germline V gene has CDR1 LNHDA and CDR2 SQIVND (reference sequence). This CDR3 reads CASSTGQGSNTGELFS. In nucleotides, the CDR3 is TGTGCCAGTAGTACCGGACAGGGGTCAAACACCGGGGAGCTGTTTTCT.

This clonotype was picked up many times. The J gene is TRBJ1-5, the V gene TRBV11-2; D is unresolved. This CDR3 contains 15 residues. Germline CDR1 is SGHAT and CDR2 is FQNNGV. Trimming took 2 bases from V and 9 from J, leaving 17 bases between them. The CDR3: CASSLRRFPPGPQHF. DNA of the CDR3: TGTGCCAGCAGCTTAAGGCGGTTTCCCCCCGGGCCCCAGCATTTT.

The sample holds a few counts of this clonotype. The rearrangement uses TRBV27 and TRBJ2-5; 10 bases fit TRBD1. Losses at the gene ends were 5 bases for V and 6 bases for J; bases not matched to a gene: 6. CDR1 MNHEY and CDR2 SMNVEV come from the germline V gene (reference sequence). This CDR3 region has 14 residues. CDR3: CASSLDRGRKTQYF. CDR3 DNA: TGTGCCAGCAGTCTCGACAGGGGGCGAAAGACCCAGTACTTC.

V gene TRBV18 combines with J gene TRBJ2-7; 11 bases map to TRBD2. The junction had 5 bases not matched to a gene; V was cut back by 2 bases and J by 2 bases. The CDR3 is 16 residues long. Per the germline V gene, CDR1 is KGHSH and CDR2 is LQKENI. The CDR3, as DNA: TGTGCCAGCTCACCAGAGGGACTAGCGGACCCCTACGAGCAGTACTTC. Protein product: CASSPEGLADPYEQYF.

A few counts support this clonotype. Being one base from a much bigger clone, this may be a read error. The chain joins TRBV2 to TRBJ1-4; D gene ambiguous. CDR1 is SNHLY, CDR2 FYNNEI, per germline. The CDR3 runs 15 residues. The CDR3 bases are TGTGTCAGCAGCCAACGTCCCCCCGGATTCGGAAAACTGTTTTTT. This sequence encodes CVSSQRPPGFGKLFF.

This clonotype was recorded only once. The rearrangement links TRBV5-4 to TRBJ2-3, with TRBD2 identical over 10 bases. CDR1 and CDR2 (germline): SGHNT, YYREEE (reference sequence). V was pared by 3 bases and J by 3 bases, with 7 bases of the junction left unmatched. The CDR3 is 16 amino acids. CDR3: CASSWASGRLTDTQYF. CDR3 nucleotides: TGTGCCAGCAGCTGGGCTAGCGGGAGATTAACAGATACGCAGTATTTT.

J is TRBJ2-4 and V is TRBV11-1, with 11 bases fitting TRBD2. Trimming at V came to 8 bases and at J to 1 base, leaving 25 bases not matched to a gene. The CDR3 length is 22 residues. Germline V CDR1 and CDR2: SGHAT, FQDESV (reference sequence). The CDR3 nucleotides read TGTGCCAGCGCCCCCCTCAGGGGAGGGCTAGCGGGAGGAGGGGGGGCCAAAAACATTCAGTACTTC. Protein sequence: CASAPLRGGLAGGGGAKNIQYF.

This clonotype appeared many times. The J gene is TRBJ1-5, the V gene TRBV6-1; 8 nucleotides match TRBD1. The CDR3 consists of 19 residues. Germline V CDR1 and CDR2: MNHNS, SASEGT. V was pared by 4 bases and J by 1 base, with 15 bases of the junction left unmatched. The CDR3 here is CASSAPVDRGRRSNQPQHF. CDR3 sequence (DNA): TGTGCCAGCAGTGCACCAGTCGACAGGGGAAGGAGGAGCAATCAGCCCCAGCATTTT.

This clonotype was found many times. The chain links TRBV5-1 to TRBJ1-2; possibly TRBD1 for D (5 bases). Germline V gene data show CDR1 as SGHRS and CDR2 as YFSETQ. V was clipped by 0 bases and J by 3 bases, with 6 bases between them. The CDR3 loop spans 13 amino acids. The CDR3 reads CASSLARDYGYTF. The DNA of the CDR3 is TGCGCCAGCAGCTTGGCCAGGGACTATGGCTACACCTTC.

The chain has TRBV2 and TRBJ1-2, with TRBD1 matching 10 bases. This CDR3 spans 14 amino acids. The V gene's germline CDR1 is SNHLY and CDR2 FYNNEI. The trim removed 3 bases at V and 5 bases at J, leaving 3 bases unmatched. This chain's CDR3 is CASSEGTGVYGYTF. The DNA for the CDR3 is TGTGCCAGCAGTGAGGGGACAGGGGTTTATGGCTACACCTTC.

At least ten counts were recorded for this clonotype. This chain uses TRBV29-1 with TRBJ2-1; 9 bases agree with TRBD1. V lost 8 bases to trimming and J lost 9 bases; unmatched junction nucleotides: 8. This CDR3 contains 12 residues. Looked up from germline, CDR1 is SQVTM and CDR2 is ANQGSEA. The CDR3 here is CSCWDRVSEQFF. CDR3 in DNA: TGCAGCTGTTGGGACAGGGTCAGTGAGCAGTTCTTC.

This clonotype was detected ten times or more. This chain uses TRBV7-9 with TRBJ2-1, with D possibly TRBD2 on 5 matching bases. The V gene lost 3 bases and the J gene lost 6 bases, with 6 bases spanning the gap. This CDR3 has 12 residues. Germline V gene data show CDR1 as SEHNR and CDR2 as FQNEAQ (reference sequence). CDR3 bases: TGTGCCAGCAGCTTTACTAGCAATGAGCAGTTCTTC. It translates to CASSFTSNEQFF.

The chain employs TRBV19 and TRBJ2-7; a weak D match, TRBD2 (6 bases). This CDR3 spans 11 amino acids. Between the trimmed V and J ends, which lost 10 bases and 3 bases, there was a span of 10 bases. Germline assignment: CDR1 LNHDA and CDR2 SQIVND (reference sequence). Written as DNA, the CDR3 is TGTGCCACCGGGACTGGCTACGAGCAGTACTTC. It specifies CATGTGYEQYF.

This clonotype has a count of ten or more. The rearrangement joins TRBV5-1 to TRBJ1-2; TRBD1 might be the D (5 bases). The germline V and J ends were trimmed by 5 bases and 5 bases, with 19 bases remaining between them. CDR3 size: 15 residues. CDR1 and CDR2 (germline): SGHRS, YFSETQ. The CDR3 nucleotides read TGCGCCAGCAGACCCGTTTCAACGCAGGGATATGGCTACACCTTC. Protein sequence: CASRPVSTQGYGYTF.

This clonotype was seen more than once but under ten times. This rearrangement joins TRBV28 to TRBJ2-7; 16 bases match TRBD2. Trimming at V came to 10 bases and at J to 3 bases, leaving 9 bases not matched to a gene. Per germline, CDR1 MDHEN and CDR2 SYDVKM. This CDR3 is 16 amino acids long. The CDR3 coding sequence is TGTGCCACCGAGGGACTAGCGGGAGGGCCCTACTACGAGCAGTACTTC. It encodes CATEGLAGGPYYEQYF.

This chain uses TRBV19 with TRBJ1-1; 7 bases are shared with TRBD1. Germline V CDR1 and CDR2: LNHDA, SQIVND (reference sequence). The junction had 5 bases not matched to a gene; V was cut back by 6 bases and J by 1 base. CDR3 length: 14 residues. CDR3 in DNA: TGTGCCAGTAGCTACAGGGGACAGAACACTGAAGCTTTCTTT. Translation: CASSYRGQNTEAFF. Complete variable domain (other parts from reference TRBV19 and TRBJ1-1): DGGITQSPKYLFRKEGQNVTLSCEQNLNHDAMYWYRQDPGQGLRLIYYSQIVNDFQKGDIAEGYSVSREKKESFPLTVTSAQKNPTAFYLCASSYRGQNTEAFFGQGTRLTVV.

The J gene is TRBJ2-4, the V gene TRBV6-1; TRBD2 aligns across 7 bases. Unmatched junction bases numbered 11, after V lost 6 bases and J lost 6 bases. Germline V lookup: CDR1 MNHNS, CDR2 SASEGT. The CDR3 extends over 15 amino acids. The CDR3 loop is CASRASGGRLNIQYF. CDR3 coding DNA: TGTGCCAGCAGGGCCTCGGGCGGGAGACTAAACATTCAGTACTTC.

This clonotype was found many times. CDR3 loop: CASRVGYGYTF. DNA for the CDR3: TGTGCCAGCAGGGTCGGATATGGCTACACCTTC. The chain combines TRBV6-2 or TRBV6-3 with TRBJ1-2; D gene unclear. Germline-derived CDR1 and CDR2 are MNHEY and SVGEGT. Trimming pared 6 bases from V and 5 bases from J, leaving 7 bases between. This CDR3 has 11 amino acids.